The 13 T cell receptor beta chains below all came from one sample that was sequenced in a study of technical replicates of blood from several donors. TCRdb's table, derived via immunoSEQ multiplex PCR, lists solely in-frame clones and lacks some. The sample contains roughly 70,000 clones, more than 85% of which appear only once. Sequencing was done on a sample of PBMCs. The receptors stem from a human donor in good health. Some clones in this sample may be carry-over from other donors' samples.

In nucleotides, the CDR3 is TGCGCCAGCAGCGTAGGGACTAGCGGGAGGGCCGGGGCAGATACGCAGTATTTT. It specifies CASSVGTSGRAGADTQYF. This chain connects TRBV5-1 to TRBJ2-3; 16 positions match TRBD2. Losses at the gene ends were 4 bases for V and 4 bases for J; bases not matched to a gene: 9. The CDR3 spans 18 residues. Looked up from germline, CDR1 is SGHRS and CDR2 is YFSETQ.

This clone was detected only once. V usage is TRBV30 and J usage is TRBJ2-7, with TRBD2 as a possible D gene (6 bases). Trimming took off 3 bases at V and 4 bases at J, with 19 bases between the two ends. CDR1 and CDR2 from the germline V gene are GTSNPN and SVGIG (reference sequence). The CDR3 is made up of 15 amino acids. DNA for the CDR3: TGTGCCTGGAGCCAAACATCCTCCGGGGGTTACGAGCAGTACTTC. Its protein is CAWSQTSSGGYEQYF.

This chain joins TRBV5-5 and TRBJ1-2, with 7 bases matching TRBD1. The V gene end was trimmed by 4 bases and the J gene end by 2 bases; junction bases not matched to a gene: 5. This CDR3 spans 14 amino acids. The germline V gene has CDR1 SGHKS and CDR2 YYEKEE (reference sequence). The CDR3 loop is CASSPTGQNYGYTF. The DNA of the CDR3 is TGTGCCAGCAGCCCCACGGGACAGAACTATGGCTACACCTTC.

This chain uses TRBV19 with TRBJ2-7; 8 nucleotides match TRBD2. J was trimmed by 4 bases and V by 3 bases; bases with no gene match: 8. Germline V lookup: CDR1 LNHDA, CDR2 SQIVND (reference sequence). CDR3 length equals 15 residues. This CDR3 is CASSMAGGVGYEQYF. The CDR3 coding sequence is TGTGCCAGTAGTATGGCGGGAGGCGTGGGATACGAGCAGTACTTC.

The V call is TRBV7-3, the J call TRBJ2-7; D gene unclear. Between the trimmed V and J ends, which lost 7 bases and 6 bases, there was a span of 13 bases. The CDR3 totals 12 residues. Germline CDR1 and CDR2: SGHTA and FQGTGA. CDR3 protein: CASIRSTCEQYF. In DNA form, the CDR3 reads TGTGCCAGCATCCGGTCAACGTGCGAGCAGTACTTC.

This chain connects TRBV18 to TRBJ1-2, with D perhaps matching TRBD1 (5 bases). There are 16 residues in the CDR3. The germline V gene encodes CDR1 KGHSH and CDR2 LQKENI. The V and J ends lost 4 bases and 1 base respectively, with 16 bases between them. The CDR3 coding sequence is TGTGCCAGCTCACACACCGGCCCAGGGAATAACTATGGCTACACCTTC. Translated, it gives CASSHTGPGNNYGYTF.

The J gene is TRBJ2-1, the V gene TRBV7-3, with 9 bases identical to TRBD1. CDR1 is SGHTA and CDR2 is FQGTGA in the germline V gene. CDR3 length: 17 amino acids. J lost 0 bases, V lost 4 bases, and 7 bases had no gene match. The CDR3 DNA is TGTGCCAGCAGCTCGAAGACAGGGGGAGGCTCCTACAATGAGCAGTTCTTC. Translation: CASSSKTGGGSYNEQFF.

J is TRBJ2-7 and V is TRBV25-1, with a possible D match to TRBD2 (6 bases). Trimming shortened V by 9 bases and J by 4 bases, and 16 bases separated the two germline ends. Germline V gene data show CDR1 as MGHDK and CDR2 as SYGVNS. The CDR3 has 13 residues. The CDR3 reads CASYGERAYEQYF. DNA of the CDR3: TGTGCCAGTTACGGGGAGCGGGCGTACGAGCAGTACTTC.

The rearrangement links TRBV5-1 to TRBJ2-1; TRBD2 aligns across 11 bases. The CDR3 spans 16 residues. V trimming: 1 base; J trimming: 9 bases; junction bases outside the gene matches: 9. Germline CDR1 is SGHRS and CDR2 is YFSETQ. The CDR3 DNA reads TGCGCCAGCAGCTTGAACATAGCGGGGGGGCTCGGTGAGCAGTTCTTC. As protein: CASSLNIAGGLGEQFF.

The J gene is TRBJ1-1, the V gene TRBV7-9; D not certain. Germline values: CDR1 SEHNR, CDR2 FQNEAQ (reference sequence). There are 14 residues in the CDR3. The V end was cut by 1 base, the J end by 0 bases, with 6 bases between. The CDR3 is CASSLDRMNTEAFF. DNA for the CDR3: TGTGCCAGCAGCTTAGACAGAATGAACACTGAAGCTTTCTTT.

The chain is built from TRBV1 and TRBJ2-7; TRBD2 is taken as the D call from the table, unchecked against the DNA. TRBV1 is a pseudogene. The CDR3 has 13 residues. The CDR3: CTSSPPRGGGQYF. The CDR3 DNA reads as TGCACCAGCAGCCCCCCCCGGGGGGGCGGGCAGTACTTC.

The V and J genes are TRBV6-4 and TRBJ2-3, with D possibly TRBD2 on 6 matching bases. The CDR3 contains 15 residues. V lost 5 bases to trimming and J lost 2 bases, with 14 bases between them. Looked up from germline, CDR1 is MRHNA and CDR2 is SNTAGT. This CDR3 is CASSISGEPTDTQYF. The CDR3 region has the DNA TGTGCCAGCAGTATCTCGGGGGAACCCACAGATACGCAGTATTTT.

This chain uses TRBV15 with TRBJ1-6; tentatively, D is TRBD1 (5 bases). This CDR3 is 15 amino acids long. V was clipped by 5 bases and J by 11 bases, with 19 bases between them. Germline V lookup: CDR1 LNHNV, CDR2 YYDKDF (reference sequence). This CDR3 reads CATSPGRGIRTPLHF. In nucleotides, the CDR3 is TGTGCCACCAGCCCCGGCCGGGGGATTCGTACACCCCTCCACTTT.